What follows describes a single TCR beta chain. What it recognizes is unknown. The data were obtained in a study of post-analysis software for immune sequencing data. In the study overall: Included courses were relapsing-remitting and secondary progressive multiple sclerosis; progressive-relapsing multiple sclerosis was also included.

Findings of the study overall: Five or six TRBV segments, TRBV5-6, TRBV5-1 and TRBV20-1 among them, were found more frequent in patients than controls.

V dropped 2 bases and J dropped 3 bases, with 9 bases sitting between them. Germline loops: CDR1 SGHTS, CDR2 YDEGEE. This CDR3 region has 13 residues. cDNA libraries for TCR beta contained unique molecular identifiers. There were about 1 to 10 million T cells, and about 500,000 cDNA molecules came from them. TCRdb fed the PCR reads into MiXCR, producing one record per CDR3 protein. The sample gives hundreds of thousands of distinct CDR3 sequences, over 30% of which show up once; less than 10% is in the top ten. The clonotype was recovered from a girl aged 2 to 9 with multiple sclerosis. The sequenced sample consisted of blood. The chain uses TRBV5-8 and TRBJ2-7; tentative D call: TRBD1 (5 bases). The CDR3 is CASSFQGNYEQYF. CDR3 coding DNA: TGTGCCAGCAGCTTTCAGGGAAACTACGAGCAGTACTTC.